This T cell receptor (beta chain) appears in the sequencing data of a study of cytomegalovirus exposure and HLA in healthy donors. The germline CDR1 and CDR2 sequences are LNHDA and SQIVND (reference sequence). The CDR3 has 14 residues. Trimming cost V 2 bases and J 6 bases, with 11 bases left between them. PCR involved 60 Vbeta and 13 Jbeta primers. Some clones are missing from TCRdb's copy, which holds only in-frame ones; the method was immunoSEQ multiplex PCR. The sample has approximately 280,000 clones; approximately 90% are singletons. The sequenced sample consisted of PBMCs. The clonotype was recovered from a young woman in good health and CMV-seronegative. The chain has TRBV19 and TRBJ1-5; D not certain. This chain's CDR3 is CASSIMTGSQPQHF. The CDR3 bases are TGTGCCAGTAGTATAATGACGGGGAGTCAGCCCCAGCATTTT.